These 20 T cell receptor beta chains were all obtained from the same sample, sequenced in a study of human thymus T cells. Some clones are missing from TCRdb's copy, which holds only in-frame ones; the method was immunoSEQ multiplex PCR. The sample lists about 46,000 clones; over 90% were seen once. The sample comprised blood. Receptor source: a girl less than two years old with a congenital heart defect but otherwise immunologically healthy.

The V and J genes are TRBV18 and TRBJ2-7; 8 bases match TRBD2. There are 18 residues in the CDR3. Per the germline V gene, CDR1 is KGHSH and CDR2 is LQKENI. V lost 3 bases and J lost 7; bases outside the gene matches: 20. This CDR3 is CASSPNQLAAGRAKEQYF. The CDR3 DNA sequence: TGTGCCAGCTCACCGAATCAACTAGCGGCAGGTCGGGCTAAAGAGCAGTACTTC.

The J gene is TRBJ2-7, the V gene TRBV2, with D maybe TRBD1 (5 bases). The CDR3 contains 14 residues. Germline loops: CDR1 SNHLY, CDR2 FYNNEI. V was cut by 1 base and J by 2 bases, with 9 bases left in between. The CDR3 DNA reads TGTGCCAGCAGTGAAGGGGCAGGGACCTACGAGCAGTACTTC. Its protein is CASSEGAGTYEQYF.

This sequence joins TRBV14 and TRBJ1-4; D gene uncertain. V lost 4 bases to trimming and J lost 2 bases, with 8 bases between them. Germline loops: CDR1 SGHDN, CDR2 FVKESK. The CDR3 spans 14 residues. CDR3 sequence (DNA): TGTGCCAGCAGCCCGGGGTATACTAATGAAAAACTGTTTTTT. Translation gives CASSPGYTNEKLFF.

V is TRBV5-6 and J is TRBJ1-3, with D uncertain. This CDR3 comprises 14 residues. Trimming stripped 2 bases from V and 4 bases from J, with 10 bases between. In germline, CDR1 is SGHDT, CDR2 YYEEEE. CDR3 in DNA: TGTGCCAGCAGCTTTGGATTCAAGGGAAACACCATATATTTT. The encoded protein is CASSFGFKGNTIYF.

CDR3: CASSRLASEQFF. CDR3 nucleotide sequence: TGTGCCAGCTCACGACTAGCTTCTGAGCAGTTCTTC. The chain links TRBV18 to TRBJ2-1; 7 bases agree with TRBD2. Germline V gives CDR1 KGHSH, CDR2 LQKENI. CDR3 length equals 12 residues. V lost 4 bases, J lost 9 bases, and 3 bases stayed unmatched.

V usage is TRBV18 and J usage is TRBJ1-2; D is uncertain. Germline CDR1 and CDR2: KGHSH and LQKENI. V lost 0 bases and J 7 bases, leaving 9 bases between the germline ends. The CDR3 has 13 amino acids. CDR3 amino acids: CASSPPRWVGYTF. The CDR3, as DNA: TGTGCCAGCTCACCACCCCGCTGGGTTGGCTACACCTTC.

The rearrangement uses TRBV9 and TRBJ1-2; weak D call: TRBD1 (5 bases). The CDR3 has 12 amino acids. Trimming shortened V by 4 bases and J by 13 bases, and 17 bases separated the two germline ends. Germline V gene sequence: CDR1 SGDLS, CDR2 YYNGEE. The CDR3 bases are TGTGCCAGCAGCTCGGGGGGAGCGCCGGGCACCTTC. The encoded protein is CASSSGGAPGTF.

The V gene is TRBV7-9, the J gene TRBJ2-5; 11 positions agree with TRBD1. CDR1 SEHNR and CDR2 FQNEAQ come from the germline V gene (reference sequence). CDR3 length equals 15 residues. The J segment lost 5 bases and the V segment lost 3 bases, leaving 5 bases of the junction unmatched. The DNA for the CDR3 is TGTGCCAGCAGCTTGGACAGGGGGCAGGGGGAGACCCAGTACTTC. As protein: CASSLDRGQGETQYF.

This chain uses TRBV12-5 with TRBJ2-1, with a tentative D call TRBD2 (5 bases). This CDR3 contains 15 residues. Germline V CDR1 and CDR2: LGHNT, FRNRAP. Trimming stripped 0 bases from V and 6 bases from J, with 12 bases between. The CDR3 DNA follows: TGTGCTAGTGGTTTGGTACGAGGACTCGTCAATGAGCAGTTCTTC. Protein product: CASGLVRGLVNEQFF.

The DNA of the CDR3 is TGTGCCAGCACACGGACAGGGGAGGGTGGCTACACCTTC. Encoded protein: CASTRTGEGGYTF. V is TRBV6-1 and J is TRBJ1-2, with 9 positions matching TRBD1. Germline assignment: CDR1 MNHNS and CDR2 SASEGT. V lost 7 bases, J lost 7 bases, and 7 bases stayed unmatched. The CDR3 length is 13 residues.

This rearrangement joins TRBV28 to TRBJ2-7; D may be TRBD2 (7 bases). The germline V and J ends were trimmed by 6 bases and 2 bases, with 14 bases remaining between them. Germline CDR1 reads MDHEN; CDR2 reads SYDVKM. This CDR3 spans 14 amino acids. As DNA, the CDR3 is TGTGCCAGCAGACCCACAGGGAGGGCCTACGAGCAGTACTTC. It yields the protein CASRPTGRAYEQYF.

The chain combines TRBV7-9 with TRBJ2-5; D may be TRBD2 (5 bases). The germline V gene encodes CDR1 SEHNR and CDR2 FQNEAQ (reference sequence). This CDR3 is built from 16 residues. The V end lost 1 base, the J end lost 5 bases, and 17 bases lay between the germline ends. The CDR3 region is CASSLEEVRPGETQYF. Here the CDR3 DNA reads TGTGCCAGCAGCTTAGAAGAGGTACGGCCGGGGGAGACCCAGTACTTC.

The J gene is TRBJ1-2, the V gene TRBV7-9; 7 positions agree with TRBD1. The CDR3 runs 15 residues. Germline V gene lookup returns CDR1 SEHNR and CDR2 FQNEAQ (reference sequence). With 4 bases clipped from V and 2 bases from J, the junction kept 7 bases outside the gene matches. This chain's CDR3 is CASSYGTARNYGYTF. CDR3 bases: TGTGCCAGCAGCTACGGGACAGCTCGGAACTATGGCTACACCTTC. The entire variable domain, with the rest obtained from reference TRBV7-9 and TRBJ1-2, is as follows: DTGVSQNPRHKITKRGQNVTFRCDPISEHNRLYWYRQTLGQGPEFLTYFQNEAQLEKSRLLSDRFSAERPKGSFSTLEIQRTEQGDSAMYLCASSYGTARNYGYTFGSGTRLTVV.

V and J are TRBV11-3 and TRBJ2-1; D call uncertain. The CDR3 consists of 13 residues. Germline assignment: CDR1 SGHNT and CDR2 YENEEA. Trimming took 5 bases from V and 7 from J, leaving 12 bases between them. The CDR3 sequence is CASSLGPPNEQFF. The CDR3, as DNA: TGTGCCAGCAGCCTCGGACCCCCTAATGAGCAGTTCTTC.

The chain uses TRBV6-5 and TRBJ1-2, with D uncertain. The V gene lost 6 bases and the J gene lost 2 bases, with 16 bases spanning the gap. Germline loops: CDR1 MNHEY, CDR2 SVGAGI. The CDR3 totals 15 residues. The CDR3 loop is CASSSDGNRNYGYTF. CDR3 DNA: TGTGCCAGCAGCTCTGACGGAAATCGGAACTATGGCTACACCTTC.

This clone was observed once. An end of the junction differs from the germline gene, which may be a read error. The chain joins TRBV14 to TRBJ2-1; D tentatively fits TRBD1 or TRBD2 (5 bases each). The length of the CDR3 is 23 residues. From germline, CDR1 is SGHDN and CDR2 FVKESK. CDR3 in DNA: TGTGCCACCAGCCGGGACCCATTCCCCCCGAAACAATTTCTCGAGAGCTCCTACAATGAGCAGTTCTTC. This encodes CATSRDPFPPKQFLESSYNEQFF.

This rearrangement joins TRBV25-1 to TRBJ2-1, with TRBD2 matching over 8 bases. CDR3 size: 17 residues. Trimming at V came to 6 bases and at J to 4 bases, leaving 14 bases not matched to a gene. Germline lookup yields CDR1 MGHDK and CDR2 SYGVNS. The CDR3 loop is CASRARAVAGLYNEQFF. The DNA for the CDR3 is TGTGCCAGCAGGGCCAGGGCGGTAGCGGGACTGTACAATGAGCAGTTCTTC.

V gene TRBV5-1 combines with J gene TRBJ2-7; the D gene could be TRBD1 or TRBD2 (5 bases each). The CDR3 contains 14 residues. From germline, CDR1 is SGHRS and CDR2 YFSETQ. Trimming removed 0 bases at V and 2 bases at J, with 9 bases between. The CDR3 sequence: CASSLARDPYEQYF. In nucleotides, the CDR3 is TGCGCCAGCAGCTTGGCCCGGGACCCCTACGAGCAGTACTTC.

The V gene is TRBV4-2, the J gene TRBJ1-1, with D maybe TRBD1 (6 bases). The CDR3 has 13 amino acids. In germline, CDR1 is LGHNA, CDR2 YNFKEQ. Deletions cut 6 bases from V and 5 bases from J, with 13 bases between. CDR3 in amino acids: CASSSNQGTEAFF. The CDR3, as DNA: TGTGCCAGCAGTTCCAATCAGGGGACTGAAGCTTTCTTT.

The J gene is TRBJ2-1, the V gene TRBV6-5; 7 bases agree with TRBD2. The trim removed 6 bases at V and 7 bases at J, leaving 12 bases unmatched. This CDR3 region has 15 residues. Germline CDR1 is MNHEY and CDR2 is SVGAGI. CDR3 amino acids: CASSQRLASGNEQFF. For the CDR3, the DNA is TGTGCCAGCAGCCAACGACTAGCAAGTGGGAATGAGCAGTTCTTC.